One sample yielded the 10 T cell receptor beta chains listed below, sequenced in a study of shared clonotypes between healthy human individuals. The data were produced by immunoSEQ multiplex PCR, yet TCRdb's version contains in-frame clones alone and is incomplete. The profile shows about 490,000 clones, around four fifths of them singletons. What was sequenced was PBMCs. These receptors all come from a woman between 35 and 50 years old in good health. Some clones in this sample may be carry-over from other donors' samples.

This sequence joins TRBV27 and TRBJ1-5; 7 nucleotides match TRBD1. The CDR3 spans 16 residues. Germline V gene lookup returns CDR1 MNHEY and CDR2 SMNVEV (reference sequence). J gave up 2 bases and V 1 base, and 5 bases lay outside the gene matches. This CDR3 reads CASSLLAGGGNQPQHF. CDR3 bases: TGTGCCAGCAGTTTATTAGCAGGGGGAGGCAATCAGCCCCAGCATTTT.

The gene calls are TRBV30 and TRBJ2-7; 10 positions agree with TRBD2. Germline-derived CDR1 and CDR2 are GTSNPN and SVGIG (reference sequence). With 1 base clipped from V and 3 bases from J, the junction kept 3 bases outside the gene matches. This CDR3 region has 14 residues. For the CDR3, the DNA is TGTGCCTGGAGTGGGACTAGCGGATACTACGAGCAGTACTTC. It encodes CAWSGTSGYYEQYF.

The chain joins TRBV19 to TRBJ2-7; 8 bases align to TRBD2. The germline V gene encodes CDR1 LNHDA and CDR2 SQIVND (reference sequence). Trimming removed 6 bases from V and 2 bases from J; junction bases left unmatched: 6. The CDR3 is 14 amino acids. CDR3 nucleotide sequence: TGTGCCAGTAGATCGGAAGCGGGGGCCTACGAGCAGTACTTC. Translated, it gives CASRSEAGAYEQYF.

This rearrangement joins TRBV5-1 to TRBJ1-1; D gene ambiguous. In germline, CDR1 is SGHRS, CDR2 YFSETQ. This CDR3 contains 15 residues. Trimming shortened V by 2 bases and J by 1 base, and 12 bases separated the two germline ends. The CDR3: CASSFLAIGNTEAFF. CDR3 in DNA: TGCGCCAGCAGCTTTTTAGCCATAGGGAACACTGAAGCTTTCTTT.

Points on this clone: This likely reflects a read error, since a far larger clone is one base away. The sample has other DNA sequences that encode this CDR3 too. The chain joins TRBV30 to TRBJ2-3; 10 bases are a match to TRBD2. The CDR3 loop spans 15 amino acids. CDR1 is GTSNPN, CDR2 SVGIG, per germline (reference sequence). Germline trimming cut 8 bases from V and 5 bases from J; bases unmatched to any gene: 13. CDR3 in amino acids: CARGGSGRAVDTQYF. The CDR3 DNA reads TGTGCCCGGGGAGGGAGCGGGAGGGCGGTAGATACGCAGTATTTT.

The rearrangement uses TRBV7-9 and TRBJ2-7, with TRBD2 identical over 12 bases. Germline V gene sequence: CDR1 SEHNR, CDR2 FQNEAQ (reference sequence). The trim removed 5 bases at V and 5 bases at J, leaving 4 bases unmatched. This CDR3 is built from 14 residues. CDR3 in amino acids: CASSPRLAGDEQYF. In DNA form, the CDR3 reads TGTGCCAGCAGCCCCCGACTAGCGGGAGACGAGCAGTACTTC.

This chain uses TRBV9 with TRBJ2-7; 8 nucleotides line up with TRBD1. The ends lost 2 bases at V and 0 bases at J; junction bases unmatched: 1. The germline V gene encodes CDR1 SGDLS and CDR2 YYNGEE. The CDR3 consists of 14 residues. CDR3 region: CASSVTGASYEQYF. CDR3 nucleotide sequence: TGTGCCAGCAGCGTGACAGGGGCCTCCTACGAGCAGTACTTC.

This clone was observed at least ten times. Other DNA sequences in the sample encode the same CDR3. CDR3 protein: CASSRAGRENTEAFF. The DNA of the CDR3 is TGTGCCAGCTCACGGGCAGGGCGGGAGAACACTGAAGCTTTCTTT. The chain recombines TRBV18 with TRBJ1-1; D may be TRBD1 (5 bases). CDR1 is KGHSH, CDR2 LQKENI, per germline. The CDR3 has 15 amino acids. With 4 bases removed from V and 1 base from J, the gap between germline ends came to 13 bases.

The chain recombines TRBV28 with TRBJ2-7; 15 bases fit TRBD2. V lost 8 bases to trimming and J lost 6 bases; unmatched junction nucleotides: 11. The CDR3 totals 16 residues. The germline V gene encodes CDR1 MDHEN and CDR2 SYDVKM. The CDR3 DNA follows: TGTGCCAGCGGGACCAGGACTAGCGGGAGGGCCTTCGAGCAGTACTTC. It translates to CASGTRTSGRAFEQYF.

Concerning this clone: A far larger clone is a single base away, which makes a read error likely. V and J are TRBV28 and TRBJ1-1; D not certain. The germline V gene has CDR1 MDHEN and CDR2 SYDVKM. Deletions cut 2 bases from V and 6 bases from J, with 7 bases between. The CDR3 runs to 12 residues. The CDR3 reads CASSLIGAEAFF. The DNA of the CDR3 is TGTGCCAGCAGTTTAATTGGGGCTGAAGCTTTCTTT. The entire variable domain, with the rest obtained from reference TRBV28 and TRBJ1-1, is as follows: DVKVTQSSRYLVKRTGEKVFLECVQDMDHENMFWYRQDPGLGLRLIYFSYDVKMKEKGDIPEGYSVSREKKERFSLILESASTNQTSMYLCASSLIGAEAFFGQGTRLTVV.